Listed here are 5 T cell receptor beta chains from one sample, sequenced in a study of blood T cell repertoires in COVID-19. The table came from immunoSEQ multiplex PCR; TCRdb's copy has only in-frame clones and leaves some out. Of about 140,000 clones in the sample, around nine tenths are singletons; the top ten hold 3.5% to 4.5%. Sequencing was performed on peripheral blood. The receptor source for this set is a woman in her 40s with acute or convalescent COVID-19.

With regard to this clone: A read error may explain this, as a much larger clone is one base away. The CDR3 protein is CASSLSRSTEAFF. CDR3 DNA sequence: TGTGCCAGCAGTTTATCCCGGAGCACTGAAGCTTTCTTT. This chain links TRBV27 with TRBJ1-1; D unresolved. The germline V gene has CDR1 MNHEY and CDR2 SMNVEV (reference sequence). The CDR3 has 13 residues. V was trimmed by 0 bases and J by 4 bases, leaving 6 bases between them.

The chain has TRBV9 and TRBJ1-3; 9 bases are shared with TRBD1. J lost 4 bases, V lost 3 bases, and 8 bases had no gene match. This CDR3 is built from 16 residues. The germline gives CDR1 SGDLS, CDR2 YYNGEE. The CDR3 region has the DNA TGTGCCAGCAGCGAACAGGGGGCAGTGAGAGGAAACACCATATATTTT. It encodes CASSEQGAVRGNTIYF. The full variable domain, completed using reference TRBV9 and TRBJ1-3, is DSGVTQTPKHLITATGQRVTLRCSPRSGDLSVYWYQQSLDQGLQFLIQYYNGEERAKGNILERFSAQQFPDLHSELNLSSLELGDSALYFCASSEQGAVRGNTIYFGEGSWLTVV.

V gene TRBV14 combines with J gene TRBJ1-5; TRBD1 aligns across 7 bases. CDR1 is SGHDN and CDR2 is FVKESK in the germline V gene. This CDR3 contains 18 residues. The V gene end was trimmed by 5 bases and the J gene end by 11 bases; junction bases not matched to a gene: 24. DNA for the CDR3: TGTGCCAGCAGCTTTACCGGGACAGTCAATCGGGGTATCCTGACCCAGCATTTT. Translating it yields CASSFTGTVNRGILTQHF.

For the CDR3, the DNA is TGTGCCAGCACTAAGACAGCAACTAATGAAAAACTGTTTTTT. This gives the protein CASTKTATNEKLFF. The chain employs TRBV6-6 and TRBJ1-4, with TRBD1 as a possible D gene (5 bases). The CDR3 extends over 14 amino acids. Trimming took 7 bases from V and 0 from J, leaving 9 bases between them. Germline V gene lookup returns CDR1 MNHNY and CDR2 SVGAGI (reference sequence).

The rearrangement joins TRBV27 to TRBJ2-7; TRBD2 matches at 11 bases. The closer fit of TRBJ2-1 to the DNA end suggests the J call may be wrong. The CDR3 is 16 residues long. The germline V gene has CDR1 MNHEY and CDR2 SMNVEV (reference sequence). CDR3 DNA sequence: TGTGCCAGTGAGCAGGGACTTGGACTAGCGGGTAATGAGCAGTTCTTC. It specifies CASEQGLGLAGNEQFF.